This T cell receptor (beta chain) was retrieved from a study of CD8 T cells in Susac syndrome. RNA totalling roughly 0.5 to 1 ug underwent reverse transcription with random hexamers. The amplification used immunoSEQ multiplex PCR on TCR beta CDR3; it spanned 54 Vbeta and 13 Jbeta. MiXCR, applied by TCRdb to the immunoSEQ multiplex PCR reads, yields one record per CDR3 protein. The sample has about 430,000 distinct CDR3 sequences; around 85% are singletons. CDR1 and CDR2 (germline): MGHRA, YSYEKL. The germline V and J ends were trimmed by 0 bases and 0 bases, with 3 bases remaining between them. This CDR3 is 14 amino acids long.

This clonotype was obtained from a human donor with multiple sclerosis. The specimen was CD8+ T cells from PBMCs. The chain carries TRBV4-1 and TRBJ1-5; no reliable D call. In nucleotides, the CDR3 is TGCGCCAGCAGCCAAGAAAATAGCAATCAGCCCCAGCATTTT. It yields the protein CASSQENSNQPQHF.